This TCR beta chain emerged from a study of blood T cell repertoires in COVID-19. Study-wide background: Acute and convalescent COVID-19 samples came from the United States, Italy and Spain. Nucleic acid was either cDNA or gDNA, and it came from T cells, B-cell-depleted T cells, or PBMCs.

Authors' processing steps: By means of reference gene primer amplification, nucleated cell counts were estimated. TCRdb keeps only in-frame clones here, not all; method: immunoSEQ multiplex PCR. V, J and clone size are those of that table, while D and trimming were read from the DNA. The table lists under 250,000 clones, approximately 86% of them singletons. This CDR3 is built from 13 residues. The V end was cut by 0 bases, the J end by 6 bases, with 6 bases between. The germline CDR1 and CDR2 sequences are LGHDT and YNNKEL (reference sequence). This clonotype originated in a human donor in a cohort sampled during active COVID-19. The sequencing input was peripheral blood. The chain recombines TRBV3-1 (or the pseudogene TRBV3-2) with TRBJ1-5; no clear D. As DNA, the CDR3 is TGTGCCAGCAGCCAAGATGTCCGTCAGCCCCAGCATTTT. Its translation is CASSQDVRQPQHF.